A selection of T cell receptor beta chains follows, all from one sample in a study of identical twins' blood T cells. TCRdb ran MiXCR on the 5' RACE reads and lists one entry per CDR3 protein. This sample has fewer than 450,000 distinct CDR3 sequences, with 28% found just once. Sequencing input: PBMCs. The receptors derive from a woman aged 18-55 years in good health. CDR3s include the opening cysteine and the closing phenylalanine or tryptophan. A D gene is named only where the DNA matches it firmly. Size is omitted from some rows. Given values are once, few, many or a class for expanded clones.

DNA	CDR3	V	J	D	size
TGTGCCAGTAGTGGCAGGGGTAACATCAATCAGCCCCAGCATTTT	CASSGRGNINQPQHF	TRBV19	TRBJ1-5	-	-
TGTGCCAGCAACCTGGGGGGGACAGGGGTTGAAAAACTGTTTTTT	CASNLGGTGVEKLFF	TRBV5-4	TRBJ1-4	TRBD1	few
TGCAGCGCCGTTCGGATGGAAGCTTTCTTT	CSAVRMEAFF	TRBV29-1	TRBJ1-1	-	many
TGTGCCAGCAGCGTAGGGCTCGCCTCCCTCCCTTACGAGCAGTACTTC	CASSVGLASLPYEQYF	TRBV9	TRBJ2-7	-	-
TGCAGTGTTTCGCGCAGGGGTGTGGGAAAACTGTTTTTT	CSVSRRGVGKLFF	TRBV20-1	TRBJ1-4	-	-
TGCAGTGCTAAGTCCGGGACAGGGGCCTACGAGCAGTACTTC	CSAKSGTGAYEQYF	TRBV20-1	TRBJ2-7	TRBD1	-
TGTGCCAGCAGTCTGGATACCGGGACGGGACAGCATTTT	CASSLDTGTGQHF	TRBV12-3/TRBV12-4	TRBJ1-5	-	few
TGTGCCAGCAGCGCTGGGGCTCCGAATGAGCAGTTCTTC	CASSAGAPNEQFF	TRBV9	TRBJ2-1	-	few
TGTGCCAGTAGTCTTTCGAGCAGCACAGATACGCAGTATTTT	CASSLSSSTDTQYF	TRBV19	TRBJ2-3	-	many
TGCAGTGCCGCTCCCTCTTTTATGAACACTGAAGCTTTCTTT	CSAAPSFMNTEAFF	TRBV20-1	TRBJ1-1	-	many
TGCAGCGCGGAGATCCGCTGGGGCTACACCTTC	CSAEIRWGYTF	TRBV29-1	TRBJ1-2	-	-
TGTGCCAGCAGCCGGACAGATATTAACTATGGCTACACCTTC	CASSRTDINYGYTF	TRBV9	TRBJ1-2	-	many
TGTGCCAGCCGACTTTCCGCCGCTGAAGCTTTCTTT	CASRLSAAEAFF	TRBV7-9	TRBJ1-1	-	-
TGTGCCAACAAACCACCGGGACAAAAAAACTATGGCTACACCTTC	CANKPPGQKNYGYTF	TRBV10-3	TRBJ1-2	-	few
TGTGCCAGCAGGGACCAAGTCGGCAGCGACACCATATATTTT	CASRDQVGSDTIYF	TRBV5-6	TRBJ1-3	-	few
TGTGCCAGCAGCCAATTTGACAGACACAATGAGCAGTTCTTC	CASSQFDRHNEQFF	TRBV3-1	TRBJ2-1	-	-
TGTGCCAGCAGCCAAGAATACCGTTCACCCCTCCACTTT	CASSQEYRSPLHF	TRBV3-1	TRBJ1-6	-	few
TGTGCCAGCAGAGGGGACACTTTCACCGGGGAGCTGTTTTTT	CASRGDTFTGELFF	TRBV2	TRBJ2-2	-	few
TGTGCCAGCTCACCAATTTACTCGAGCGTTGGGGGCCATACTGAAGCTTTCTTT	CASSPIYSSVGGHTEAFF	TRBV18	TRBJ1-1	-	-
TGCGCCAGCAGCTGGGACAATAAAAACACCATATATTTT	CASSWDNKNTIYF	TRBV5-1	TRBJ1-3	-	-
TGTGCCAGCAGCCAATTTTCATCTGGGGCCGACGTCCTGACTTTC	CASSQFSSGADVLTF	TRBV3-1	TRBJ2-6	-	-
TGCAGTGCTAGATCCCACAAGAACACTGAAGCTTTCTTT	CSARSHKNTEAFF	TRBV20-1	TRBJ1-1	-	-
TGCAGTGCTAGGACAGGCCTTTACAATGAGCAGTTCTTC	CSARTGLYNEQFF	TRBV20-1	TRBJ2-1	-	-
TGTGCCAGCAGTTGGGTAGGGATTTCCTATGGCTACACCTTC	CASSWVGISYGYTF	TRBV12-3/TRBV12-4	TRBJ1-2	-	few
TGTGCCAGCCAAGACAGGCCAATGCCCCAGCATTTT	CASQDRPMPQHF	TRBV28	TRBJ1-5	-	many
TGTGCCAGCCTTCCGGACAGTCCCTATGGCTACACCTTC	CASLPDSPYGYTF	TRBV2	TRBJ1-2	-	many
TGTGCCAGCTCCGTGACTAGTATGGTCTACGAGCAGTACTTC	CASSVTSMVYEQYF	TRBV11-1	TRBJ2-7	-	few
TGTGCCAGCAGCCTACTGGCGGAAAAACTGTTTTTT	CASSLLAEKLFF	TRBV3-1	TRBJ1-4	-	-
TGTGCCAGCAGCCTTGGTGACAGGGGCTTGAACTATGGCTACACCTTC	CASSLGDRGLNYGYTF	TRBV11-1	TRBJ1-2	TRBD1	-
TGCGCCAGCAGTCAGGGGACAGGGTTCTATAGGGATCAGCCCCAGCATTTT	CASSQGTGFYRDQPQHF	TRBV23-1	TRBJ1-5	TRBD1	-
TGCAGTGCTAGCCCTCAACCGGGACCCCTCCACTTT	CSASPQPGPLHF	TRBV20-1	TRBJ1-6	-	few
TGTGCCAGCAGATCTCCGGGACTTGGTGGTGAAAAACTGTTTTTT	CASRSPGLGGEKLFF	TRBV11-2	TRBJ1-4	-	many